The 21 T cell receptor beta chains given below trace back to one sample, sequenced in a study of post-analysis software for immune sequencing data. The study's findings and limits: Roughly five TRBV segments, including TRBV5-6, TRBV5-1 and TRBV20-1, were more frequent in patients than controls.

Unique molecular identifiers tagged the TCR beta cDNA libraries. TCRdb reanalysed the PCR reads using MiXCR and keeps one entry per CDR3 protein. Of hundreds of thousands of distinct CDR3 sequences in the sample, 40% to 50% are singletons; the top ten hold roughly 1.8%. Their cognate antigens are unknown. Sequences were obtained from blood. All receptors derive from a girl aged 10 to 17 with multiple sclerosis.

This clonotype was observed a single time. The CDR3 nucleotides are TGTGCCAGCAGACGGGCCGTGGATGGGGCGACTGAAGCTTTCTTT. Encoded protein: CASRRAVDGATEAFF. This sequence joins TRBV7-9 and TRBJ1-1; perhaps TRBD1 as D (5 bases). From germline, CDR1 is SEHNR and CDR2 FQNEAQ (reference sequence). V was cut by 6 bases and J by 5 bases, with 19 bases left in between. The CDR3 totals 15 residues. The whole variable domain, remainder taken from reference TRBV7-9 and TRBJ1-1, is DTGVSQNPRHKITKRGQNVTFRCDPISEHNRLYWYRQTLGQGPEFLTYFQNEAQLEKSRLLSDRFSAERPKGSFSTLEIQRTEQGDSAMYLCASRRAVDGATEAFFGQGTRLTVV.

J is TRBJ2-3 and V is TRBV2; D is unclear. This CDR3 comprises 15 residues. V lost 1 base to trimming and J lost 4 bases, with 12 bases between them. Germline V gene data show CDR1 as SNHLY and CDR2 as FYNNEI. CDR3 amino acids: CASSEGLELADTQYF. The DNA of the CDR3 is TGTGCCAGCAGTGAAGGGTTAGAGTTGGCAGATACGCAGTATTTT. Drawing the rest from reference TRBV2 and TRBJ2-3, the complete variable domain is EPEVTQTPSHQVTQMGQEVILRCVPISNHLYFYWYRQILGQKVEFLVSFYNNEISEKSEIFDDQFSVERPDGSNFTLKIRSTKLEDSAMYFCASSEGLELADTQYFGPGTRLTVL.

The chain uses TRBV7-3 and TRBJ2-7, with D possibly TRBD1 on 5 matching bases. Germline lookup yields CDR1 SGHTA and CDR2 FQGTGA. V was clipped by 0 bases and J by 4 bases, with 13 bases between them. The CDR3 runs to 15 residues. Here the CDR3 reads CASSLTAGPFYEQYF. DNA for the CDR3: TGTGCCAGCAGCTTAACGGCAGGGCCCTTTTACGAGCAGTACTTC.

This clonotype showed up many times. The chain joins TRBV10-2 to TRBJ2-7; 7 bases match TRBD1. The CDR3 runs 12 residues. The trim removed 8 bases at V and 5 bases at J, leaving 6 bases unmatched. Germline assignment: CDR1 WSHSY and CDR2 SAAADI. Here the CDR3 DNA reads TGCGCCAGCCGGGACAGTTATAACGAGCAGTACTTC. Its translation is CASRDSYNEQYF.

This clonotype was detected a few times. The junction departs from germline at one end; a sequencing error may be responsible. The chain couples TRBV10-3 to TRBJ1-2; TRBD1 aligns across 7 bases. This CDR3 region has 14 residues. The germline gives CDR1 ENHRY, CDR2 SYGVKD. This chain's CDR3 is CASSDRARNYGYTF. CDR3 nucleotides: TGTGCCAGCAGTGACAGGGCTCGAAACTATGGCTACACCTTC.

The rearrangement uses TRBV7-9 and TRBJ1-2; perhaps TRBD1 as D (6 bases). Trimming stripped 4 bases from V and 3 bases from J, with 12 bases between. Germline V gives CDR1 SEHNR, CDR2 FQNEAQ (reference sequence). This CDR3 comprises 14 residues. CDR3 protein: CASSSVGAYYGYTF. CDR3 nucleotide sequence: TGTGCCAGCAGCTCTGTGGGGGCTTACTATGGCTACACCTTC.

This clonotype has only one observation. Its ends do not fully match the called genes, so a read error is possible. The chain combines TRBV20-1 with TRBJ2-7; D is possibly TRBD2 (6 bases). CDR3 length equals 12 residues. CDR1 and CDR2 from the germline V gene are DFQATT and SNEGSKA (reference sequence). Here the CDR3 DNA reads TGCAGGGCTAGAGATTGGAGGGACGAGCAGTACTTC. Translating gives CRARDWRDEQYF.

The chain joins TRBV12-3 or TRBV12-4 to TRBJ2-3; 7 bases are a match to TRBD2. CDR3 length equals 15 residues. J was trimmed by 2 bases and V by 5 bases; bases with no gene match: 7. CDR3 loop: CASSLGTINTDTQYF. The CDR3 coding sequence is TGTGCCAGCAGTCTGGGGACTATTAACACAGATACGCAGTATTTT.

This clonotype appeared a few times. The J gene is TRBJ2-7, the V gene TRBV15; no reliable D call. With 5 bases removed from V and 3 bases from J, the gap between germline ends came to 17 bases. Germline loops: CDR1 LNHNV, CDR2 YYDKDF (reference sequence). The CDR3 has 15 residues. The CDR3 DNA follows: TGTGCCACCAGCCCGGATGCAGCCTTATACTACGAGCAGTACTTC. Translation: CATSPDAALYYEQYF.

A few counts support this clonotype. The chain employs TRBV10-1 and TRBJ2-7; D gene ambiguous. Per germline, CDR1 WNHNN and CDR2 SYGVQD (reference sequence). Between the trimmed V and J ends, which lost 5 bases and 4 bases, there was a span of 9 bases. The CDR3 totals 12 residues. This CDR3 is CASSTVGYEQYF. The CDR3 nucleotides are TGCGCCAGCAGTACGGTTGGGTACGAGCAGTACTTC.

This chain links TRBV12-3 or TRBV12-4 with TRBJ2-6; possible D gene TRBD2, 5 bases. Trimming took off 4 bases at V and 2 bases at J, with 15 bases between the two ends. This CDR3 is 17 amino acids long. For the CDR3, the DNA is TGTGCCAGCAGTTCCCACGGGCAGAGGGCTGGGGCCAACGTCCTGACTTTC. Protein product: CASSSHGQRAGANVLTF.

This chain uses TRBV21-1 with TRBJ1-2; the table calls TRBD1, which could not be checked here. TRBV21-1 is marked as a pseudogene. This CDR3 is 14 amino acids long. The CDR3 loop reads CASSAGTAAGGYTF. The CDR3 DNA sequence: TGTGCCAGCAGCGCAGGGACAGCCGCGGGGGGCTACACCTTC.

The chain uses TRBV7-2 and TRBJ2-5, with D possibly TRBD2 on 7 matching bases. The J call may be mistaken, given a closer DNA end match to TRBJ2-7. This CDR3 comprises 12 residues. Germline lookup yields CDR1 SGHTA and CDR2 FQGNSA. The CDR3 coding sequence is TGTGCCAGCAGATCTAGGGGGGGCGAGCAGTACTTC. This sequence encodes CASRSRGGEQYF.

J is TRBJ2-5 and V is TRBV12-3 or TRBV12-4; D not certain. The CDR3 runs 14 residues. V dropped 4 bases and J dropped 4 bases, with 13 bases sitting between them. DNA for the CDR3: TGTGCCAGCAGTTCAGACTCCACCATAGAGACCCAGTACTTC. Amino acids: CASSSDSTIETQYF.

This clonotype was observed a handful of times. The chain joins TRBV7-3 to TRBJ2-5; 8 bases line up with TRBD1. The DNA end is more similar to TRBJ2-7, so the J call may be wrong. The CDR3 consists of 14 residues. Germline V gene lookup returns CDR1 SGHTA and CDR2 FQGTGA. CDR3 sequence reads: CASSLQGAPGEQYF. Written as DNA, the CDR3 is TGTGCCAGCAGCTTACAGGGGGCGCCGGGCGAGCAGTACTTC.

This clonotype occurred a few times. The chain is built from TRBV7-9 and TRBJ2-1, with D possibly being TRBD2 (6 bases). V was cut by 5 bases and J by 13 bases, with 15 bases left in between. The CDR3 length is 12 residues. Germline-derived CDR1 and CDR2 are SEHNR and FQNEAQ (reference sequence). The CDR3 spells CASSPAPGLQFF. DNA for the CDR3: TGTGCCAGCAGCCCAGCCCCGGGACTCCAGTTCTTC. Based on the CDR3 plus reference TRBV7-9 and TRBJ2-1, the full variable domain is DTGVSQNPRHKITKRGQNVTFRCDPISEHNRLYWYRQTLGQGPEFLTYFQNEAQLEKSRLLSDRFSAERPKGSFSTLEIQRTEQGDSAMYLCASSPAPGLQFFGPGTRLTVL.

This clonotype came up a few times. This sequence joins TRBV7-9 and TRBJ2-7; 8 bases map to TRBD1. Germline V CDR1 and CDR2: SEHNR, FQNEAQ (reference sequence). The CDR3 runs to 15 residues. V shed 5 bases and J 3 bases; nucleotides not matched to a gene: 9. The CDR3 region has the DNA TGTGCCAGCAGCGTACGAGGGGACAGGAACTACGAGCAGTACTTC. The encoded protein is CASSVRGDRNYEQYF. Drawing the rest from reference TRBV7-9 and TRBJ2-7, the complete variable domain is DTGVSQNPRHKITKRGQNVTFRCDPISEHNRLYWYRQTLGQGPEFLTYFQNEAQLEKSRLLSDRFSAERPKGSFSTLEIQRTEQGDSAMYLCASSVRGDRNYEQYFGPGTRLTVT.

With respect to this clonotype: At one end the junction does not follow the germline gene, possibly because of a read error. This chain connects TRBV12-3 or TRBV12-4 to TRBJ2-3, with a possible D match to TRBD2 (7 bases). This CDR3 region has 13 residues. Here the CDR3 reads CASNRGGSDAQYF. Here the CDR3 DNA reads TGTGCCAGCAATCGCGGGGGCTCAGATGCGCAGTATTTT.

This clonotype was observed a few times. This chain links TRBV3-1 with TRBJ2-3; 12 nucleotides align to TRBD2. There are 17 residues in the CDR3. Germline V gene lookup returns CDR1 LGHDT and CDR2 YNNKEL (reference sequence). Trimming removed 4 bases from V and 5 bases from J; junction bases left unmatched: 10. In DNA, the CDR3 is TGTGCCAGCAGCCTTTTTCCGACTAGCGGGAGAAGAGATACGCAGTATTTT. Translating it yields CASSLFPTSGRRDTQYF.

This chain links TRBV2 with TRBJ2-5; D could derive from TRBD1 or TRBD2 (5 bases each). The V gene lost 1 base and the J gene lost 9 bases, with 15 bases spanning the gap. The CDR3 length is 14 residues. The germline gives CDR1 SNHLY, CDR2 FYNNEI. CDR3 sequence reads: CASSEDAGRGAQYF. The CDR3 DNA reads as TGTGCCAGCAGTGAAGACGCAGGCCGAGGGGCCCAGTACTTC.

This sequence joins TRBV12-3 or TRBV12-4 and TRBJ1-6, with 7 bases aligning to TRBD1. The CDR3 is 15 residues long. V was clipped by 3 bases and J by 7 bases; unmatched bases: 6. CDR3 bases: TGTGCCAGCAGTTTTCGGGACAGAGGAAATTCACCCCTCCACTTT. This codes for CASSFRDRGNSPLHF.